The 14 T cell receptor beta chains reported below all come from one sample, sequenced in a study of control samples from healthy donors and cancer patients. TCRdb's table, derived via immunoSEQ multiplex PCR, lists solely in-frame clones and lacks some. The sample carries more than 110,000 clones, more than 90% recorded once. The sequenced material came from blood. These receptors all come from a man aged 25 to 40 in good health.

The gene calls are TRBV7-9 and TRBJ2-6; D might be TRBD2 (5 bases). Trimming shortened V by 5 bases and J by 3 bases, and 5 bases separated the two germline ends. The CDR3 covers 13 residues. Germline V gene lookup returns CDR1 SEHNR and CDR2 FQNEAQ (reference sequence). The CDR3 nucleotides read TGTGCCAGCAGCCGGGGTGGGGCCAACGTCCTGACTTTC. Encoded protein: CASSRGGANVLTF.

This sequence joins TRBV11-1 and TRBJ2-5, with D maybe TRBD2 (6 bases). The CDR3 has 14 amino acids. Trimming cost V 2 bases and J 6 bases, with 13 bases left between them. CDR1 and CDR2 (germline): SGHAT, FQDESV (reference sequence). The DNA for the CDR3 is TGTGCCAGCAGCTTAAGACTAGTCACGAAGACCCAGTACTTC. This encodes CASSLRLVTKTQYF.

The J gene is TRBJ2-1, the V gene TRBV7-3; 12 bases agree with TRBD2. Germline V lookup: CDR1 SGHTA, CDR2 FQGTGA. V gave up 6 bases and J gave up 10 bases; unmatched junction bases: 10. The CDR3 runs to 15 residues. The CDR3 loop reads CASSYGLAGQGEQFF. For the CDR3, the DNA is TGTGCCAGCAGTTACGGACTAGCGGGACAGGGAGAGCAGTTCTTC.

This chain connects TRBV5-4 to TRBJ2-5; a weak D match, TRBD1 (6 bases). V lost 0 bases to trimming and J lost 2 bases, with 17 bases between them. This CDR3 contains 17 residues. Germline CDR1 and CDR2: SGHNT and YYREEE (reference sequence). CDR3: CASSLVGRGARQETQYF. The CDR3 region has the DNA TGTGCCAGCAGCTTGGTGGGCAGGGGAGCGAGGCAAGAGACCCAGTACTTC.

This clone was found once. This chain connects TRBV15 to TRBJ1-4; D is possibly TRBD1 (5 bases). CDR3 length: 14 amino acids. V shed 0 bases and J shed 8 bases, with 10 bases lying between them. The germline gives CDR1 LNHNV, CDR2 YYDKDF (reference sequence). This CDR3 reads CATSRETGGEKLFF. The DNA of the CDR3 is TGTGCCACCAGCAGAGAAACAGGCGGAGAAAAACTGTTTTTT.

The rearrangement links TRBV28 to TRBJ1-5; no clear D. Looked up from germline, CDR1 is MDHEN and CDR2 is SYDVKM. The CDR3 spans 16 residues. The germline V and J ends were trimmed by 4 bases and 5 bases, with 18 bases remaining between them. DNA of the CDR3: TGTGCCAGCAGTTCTGGAAGTGGGGTCCCGCATCAGCCCCAGCATTTT. It is translated as CASSSGSGVPHQPQHF.

The J gene is TRBJ2-2, the V gene TRBV11-1, with a tentative D call TRBD2 (5 bases). This CDR3 is built from 16 residues. Per the germline V gene, CDR1 is SGHAT and CDR2 is FQDESV (reference sequence). V was cut by 1 base and J by 5 bases, with 14 bases left in between. Here the CDR3 DNA reads TGTGCCAGCAGCTTAGTCGTCGGGGATCCGACCGGGGAGCTGTTTTTT. Encoded protein: CASSLVVGDPTGELFF.

This chain joins TRBV6-1 and TRBJ2-7, with 10 bases aligning to TRBD2. Germline CDR1 is MNHNS and CDR2 is SASEGT. The trim removed 5 bases at V and 1 base at J, leaving 5 bases unmatched. This CDR3 has 15 residues. CDR3 region: CASSPLAGASYEQYF. The DNA of the CDR3 is TGTGCCAGCAGTCCCCTAGCGGGAGCGTCCTACGAGCAGTACTTC.

The chain uses TRBV3-1 (or the pseudogene TRBV3-2) and TRBJ2-3, with D possibly TRBD1 on 6 matching bases. V lost 4 bases and J lost 1, with 15 bases in between. Germline V gene data show CDR1 as LGHDT and CDR2 as YNNKEL (reference sequence). The CDR3 is made up of 16 amino acids. The CDR3 sequence is CASSPLVGAGTDTQYF. CDR3 in DNA: TGTGCCAGCAGCCCGCTTGTGGGGGCTGGCACAGATACGCAGTATTTT.

This chain joins TRBV2 and TRBJ2-7, with D unresolved. The CDR3 consists of 12 residues. Trimming removed 2 bases at V and 0 bases at J, with 2 bases between. Germline V CDR1 and CDR2: SNHLY, FYNNEI. In nucleotides, the CDR3 is TGTGCCAGCAGTGAATTCTCCTACGAGCAGTACTTC. Translating gives CASSEFSYEQYF.

This chain joins TRBV5-6 and TRBJ2-7; tentative D call: TRBD2 (5 bases). The CDR3 length is 15 residues. Trimming stripped 0 bases from V and 0 bases from J, with 10 bases between. Per germline, CDR1 SGHDT and CDR2 YYEEEE. DNA for the CDR3: TGTGCCAGCAGCTTGGAAGCGGTGAGCTCCTACGAGCAGTACTTC. This encodes CASSLEAVSSYEQYF.

This clone is categorized as medium-sized (0.01 to 0.1%). The rearrangement uses TRBV5-4 and TRBJ2-1; 9 positions agree with TRBD2. This CDR3 has 15 amino acids. J lost 5 bases, V lost 2 bases, and 5 bases had no gene match. The germline CDR1 and CDR2 sequences are SGHNT and YYREEE (reference sequence). In DNA form, the CDR3 reads TGTGCCAGCAGCTTTAAGACTAGCGGACACAATGAGCAGTTCTTC. It specifies CASSFKTSGHNEQFF.

This chain joins TRBV5-6 and TRBJ1-4, with D perhaps matching TRBD1 (6 bases). V lost 2 bases to trimming and J lost 6 bases, with 14 bases between them. Looked up from germline, CDR1 is SGHDT and CDR2 is YYEEEE. The CDR3 is 15 amino acids. The CDR3 DNA follows: TGTGCCAGCAGCTTCGTAAGGGGGGTAGATGAAAAACTGTTTTTT. It yields the protein CASSFVRGVDEKLFF.

This clone was counted between two and nine times. This chain joins TRBV19 and TRBJ1-2; 10 bases agree with TRBD1. This CDR3 is built from 16 residues. Germline V lookup: CDR1 LNHDA, CDR2 SQIVND (reference sequence). V gave up 3 bases and J gave up 4 bases; unmatched junction bases: 8. CDR3 DNA: TGTGCCAGTAGTATTCCCTCCGGGACAGGGGTCTATGGCTACACCTTC. Protein: CASSIPSGTGVYGYTF.